The present T cell receptor (beta chain) was sequenced within a study of T cell responses to AZD1222 COVID-19 vaccine. Study conclusions and caveats: At 160-218 and 743-854, vaccine-associated CD4 TCRs were dominant, and they spanned spike.

V lost 3 bases to trimming and J lost 5 bases, with 7 bases between them. This CDR3 is 12 amino acids long. CDR1 is LGHNA and CDR2 is YNFKEQ in the germline V gene. The table came from immunoSEQ multiplex PCR; TCRdb's copy has only in-frame clones and leaves some out. Altogether 70,000 or so clones are present, roughly 87% being singletons, with the ten largest covering around 24%. This clone showed up just once. What it binds is not known. Sample: peripheral blood, taken on day 0 of AZD1222 vaccination. This chain connects TRBV4-2 to TRBJ1-1; maybe TRBD1 (5 bases). The receptor was derived from an adult in good health. CDR3 in amino acids: CASSHGGTEAFF. The CDR3 coding sequence is TGTGCCAGCAGCCATGGGGGGACTGAAGCTTTCTTT.